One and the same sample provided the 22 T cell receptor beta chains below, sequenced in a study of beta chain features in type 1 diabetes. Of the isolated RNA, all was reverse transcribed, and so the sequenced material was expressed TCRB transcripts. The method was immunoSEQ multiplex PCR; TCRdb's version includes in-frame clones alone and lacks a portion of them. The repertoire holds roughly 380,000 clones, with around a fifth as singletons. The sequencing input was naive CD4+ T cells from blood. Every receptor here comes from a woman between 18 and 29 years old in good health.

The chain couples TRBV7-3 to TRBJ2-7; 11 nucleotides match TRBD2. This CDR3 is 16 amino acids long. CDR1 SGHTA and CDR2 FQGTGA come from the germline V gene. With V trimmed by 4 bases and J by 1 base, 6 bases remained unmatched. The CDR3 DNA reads TGTGCCAGCAGCTCAACCGGGACTAGCGGATCCTACGAGCAGTACTTC. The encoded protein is CASSSTGTSGSYEQYF.

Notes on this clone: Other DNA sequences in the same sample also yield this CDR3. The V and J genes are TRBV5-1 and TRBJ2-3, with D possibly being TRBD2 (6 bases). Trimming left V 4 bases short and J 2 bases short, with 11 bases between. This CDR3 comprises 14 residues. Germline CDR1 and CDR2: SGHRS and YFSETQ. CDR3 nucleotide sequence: TGCGCCAGCAGCCTGGGACTCCTCACAGATACGCAGTATTTT. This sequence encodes CASSLGLLTDTQYF.

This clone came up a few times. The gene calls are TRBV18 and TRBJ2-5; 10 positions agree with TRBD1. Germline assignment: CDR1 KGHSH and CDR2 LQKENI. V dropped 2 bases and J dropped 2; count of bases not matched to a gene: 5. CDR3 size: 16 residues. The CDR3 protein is CASSPGTGAFQETQYF. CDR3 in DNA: TGTGCCAGCTCACCAGGGACAGGGGCCTTTCAAGAGACCCAGTACTTC.

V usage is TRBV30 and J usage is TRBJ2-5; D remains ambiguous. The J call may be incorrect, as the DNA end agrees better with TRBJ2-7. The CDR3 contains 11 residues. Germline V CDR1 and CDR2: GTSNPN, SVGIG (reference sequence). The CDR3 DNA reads TGTGCCTGGAGTGGCCATTACGAGCAGTACTTC. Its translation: CAWSGHYEQYF.

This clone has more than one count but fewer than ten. Here the CDR3 DNA reads TGTGCCAGCTCCAGGACAGTGAACACCGGGGAGCTGTTTTTT. Its translation is CASSRTVNTGELFF. The V and J genes are TRBV5-4 and TRBJ2-2; tentative D call: TRBD1 (6 bases). CDR1 and CDR2 from the germline V gene are SGHNT and YYREEE (reference sequence). The CDR3 has 14 amino acids. V was shortened by 7 bases and J by 1 base, with 11 bases between the two germline ends. The full variable domain, its missing parts supplied by reference TRBV5-4 and TRBJ2-2, is ETGVTQSPTHLIKTRGQQVTLRCSSQSGHNTVSWYQQALGQGPQFIFQYYREEENGRGNFPPRFSGLQFPNYSSELNVNALELDDSALYLCASSRTVNTGELFFGEGSRLTVL.

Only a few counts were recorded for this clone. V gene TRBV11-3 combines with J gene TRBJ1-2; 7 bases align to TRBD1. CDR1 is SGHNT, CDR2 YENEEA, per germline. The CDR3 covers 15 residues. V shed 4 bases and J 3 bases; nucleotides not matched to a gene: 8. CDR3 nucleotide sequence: TGTGCCAGCAGCTCTAGGACAGGCTACCACTATGGCTACACCTTC. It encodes CASSSRTGYHYGYTF.

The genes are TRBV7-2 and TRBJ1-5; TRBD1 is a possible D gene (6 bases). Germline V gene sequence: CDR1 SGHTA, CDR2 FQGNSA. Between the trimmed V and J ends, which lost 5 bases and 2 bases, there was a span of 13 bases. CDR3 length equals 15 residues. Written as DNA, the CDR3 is TGTGCCAGCAGCATAACAGGGCCTGGCAATCAGCCCCAGCATTTT. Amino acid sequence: CASSITGPGNQPQHF.

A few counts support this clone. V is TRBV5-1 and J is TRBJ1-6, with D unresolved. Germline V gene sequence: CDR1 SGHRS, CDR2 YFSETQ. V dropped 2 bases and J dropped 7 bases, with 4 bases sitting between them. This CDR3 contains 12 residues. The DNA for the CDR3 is TGCGCCAGCAGCTTTTCAAATTCACCCCTCCACTTT. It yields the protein CASSFSNSPLHF.

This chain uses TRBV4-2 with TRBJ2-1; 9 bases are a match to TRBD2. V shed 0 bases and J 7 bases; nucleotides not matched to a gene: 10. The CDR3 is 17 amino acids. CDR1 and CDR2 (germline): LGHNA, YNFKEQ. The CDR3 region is CASSQEMAGGLGNEQFF. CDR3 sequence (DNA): TGTGCCAGCAGCCAAGAGATGGCGGGAGGGCTAGGTAATGAGCAGTTCTTC.

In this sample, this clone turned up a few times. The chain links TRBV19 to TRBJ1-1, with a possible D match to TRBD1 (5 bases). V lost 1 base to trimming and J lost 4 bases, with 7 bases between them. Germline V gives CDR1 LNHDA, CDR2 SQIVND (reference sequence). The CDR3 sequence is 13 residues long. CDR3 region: CASSIVGVTEAFF. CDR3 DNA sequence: TGTGCCAGTAGTATAGTAGGGGTCACTGAAGCTTTCTTT.

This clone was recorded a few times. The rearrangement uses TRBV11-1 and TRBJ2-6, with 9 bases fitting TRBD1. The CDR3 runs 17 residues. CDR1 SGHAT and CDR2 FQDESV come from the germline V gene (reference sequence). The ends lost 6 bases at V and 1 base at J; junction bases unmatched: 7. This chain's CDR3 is CASSSGQGISGANVLTF. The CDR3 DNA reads TGTGCCAGCAGTTCCGGACAGGGGATTTCTGGGGCCAACGTCCTGACTTTC.

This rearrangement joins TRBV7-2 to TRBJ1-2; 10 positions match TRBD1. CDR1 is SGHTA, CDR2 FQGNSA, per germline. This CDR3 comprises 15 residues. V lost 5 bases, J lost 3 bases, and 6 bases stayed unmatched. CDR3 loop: CASSLRTGGDYGYTF. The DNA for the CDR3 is TGTGCCAGCAGCCTGAGGACAGGGGGGGACTATGGCTACACCTTC. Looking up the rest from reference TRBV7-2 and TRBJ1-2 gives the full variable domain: GAGVSQSPSNKVTEKGKDVELRCDPISGHTALYWYRQSLGQGLEFLIYFQGNSAPDKSGLPSDRFSAERTGGSVSTLTIQRTQQEDSAVYLCASSLRTGGDYGYTFGSGTRLTVV.

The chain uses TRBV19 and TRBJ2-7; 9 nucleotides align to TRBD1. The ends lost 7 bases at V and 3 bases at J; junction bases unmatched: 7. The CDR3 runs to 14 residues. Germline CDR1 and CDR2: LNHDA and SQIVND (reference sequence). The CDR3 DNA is TGTGCCAGTAACTCGGGACAGGGAAGCTACGAGCAGTACTTC. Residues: CASNSGQGSYEQYF.

In DNA, the CDR3 is TGCGCCAGCAGCCAAGAGGGTAGGGGCAGACGACAGCCCCAGCATTTT. Translating gives CASSQEGRGRRQPQHF. This sequence joins TRBV4-1 and TRBJ1-5; weak D call: TRBD1 (5 bases). The CDR3 consists of 16 residues. Trimming cost V 0 bases and J 7 bases, with 16 bases left between them. The germline gives CDR1 MGHRA, CDR2 YSYEKL.

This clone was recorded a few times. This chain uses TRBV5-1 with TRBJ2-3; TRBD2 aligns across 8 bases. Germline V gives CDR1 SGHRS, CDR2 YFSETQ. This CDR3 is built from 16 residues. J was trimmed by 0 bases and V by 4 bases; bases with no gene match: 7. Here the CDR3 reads CASSPGLAASTDTQYF. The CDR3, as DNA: TGCGCCAGCAGCCCTGGACTAGCCGCTAGCACAGATACGCAGTATTTT.

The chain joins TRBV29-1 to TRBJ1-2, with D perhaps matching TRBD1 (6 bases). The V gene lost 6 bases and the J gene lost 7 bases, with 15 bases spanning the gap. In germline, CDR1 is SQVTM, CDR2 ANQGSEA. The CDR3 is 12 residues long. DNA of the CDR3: TGCAGCGTCACCTCAGGGGATAGTGGCTACACCTTC. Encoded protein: CSVTSGDSGYTF.

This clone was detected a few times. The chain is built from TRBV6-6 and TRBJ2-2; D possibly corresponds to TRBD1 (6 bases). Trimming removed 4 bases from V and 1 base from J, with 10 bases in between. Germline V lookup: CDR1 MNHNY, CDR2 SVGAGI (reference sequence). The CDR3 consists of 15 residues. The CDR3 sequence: CASSSRTVNTGELFF. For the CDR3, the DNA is TGTGCCAGCAGTTCCAGGACAGTGAACACCGGGGAGCTGTTTTTT.

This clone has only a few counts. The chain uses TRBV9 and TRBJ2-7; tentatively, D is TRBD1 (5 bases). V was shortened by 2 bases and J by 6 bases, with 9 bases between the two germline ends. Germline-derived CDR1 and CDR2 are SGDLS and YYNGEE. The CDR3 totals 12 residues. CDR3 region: CASSVGRGEQYF. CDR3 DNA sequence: TGTGCCAGCAGCGTGGGAAGGGGCGAGCAGTACTTC.

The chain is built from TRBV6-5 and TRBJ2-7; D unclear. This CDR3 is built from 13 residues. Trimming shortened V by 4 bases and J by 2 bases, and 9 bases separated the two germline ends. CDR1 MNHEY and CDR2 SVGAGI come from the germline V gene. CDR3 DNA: TGTGCCAGCAGTTTGCAGGTTACCTACGAGCAGTACTTC. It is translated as CASSLQVTYEQYF.

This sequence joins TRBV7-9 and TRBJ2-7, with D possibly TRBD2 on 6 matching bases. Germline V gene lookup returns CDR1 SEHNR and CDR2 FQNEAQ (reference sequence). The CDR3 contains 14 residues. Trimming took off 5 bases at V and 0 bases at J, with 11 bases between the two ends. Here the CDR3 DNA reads TGTGCCAGCAGCCTAGGGACTTCCTCCTACGAGCAGTACTTC. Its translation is CASSLGTSSYEQYF.

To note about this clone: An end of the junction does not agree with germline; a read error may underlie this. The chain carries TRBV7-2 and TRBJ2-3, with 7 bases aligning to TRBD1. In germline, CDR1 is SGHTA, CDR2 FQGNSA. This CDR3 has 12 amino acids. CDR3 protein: CASSLQGDSPDF. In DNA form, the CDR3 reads TGTGCCAGCAGCTTACAGGGGGATAGCCCGGATTTT.

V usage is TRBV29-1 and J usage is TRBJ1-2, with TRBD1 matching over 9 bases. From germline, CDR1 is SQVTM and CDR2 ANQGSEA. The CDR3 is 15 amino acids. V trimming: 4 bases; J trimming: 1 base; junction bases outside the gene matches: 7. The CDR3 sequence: CSVVGQGTYNYGYTF. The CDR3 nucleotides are TGCAGCGTTGTCGGACAGGGGACCTATAACTATGGCTACACCTTC.